These T cell receptor beta chains were read from a single sample in a study of shared clonotypes between healthy human individuals. TCRdb keeps only in-frame clones here, not all; method: immunoSEQ multiplex PCR. The sample lists roughly 2 million clones; approximately 96% were seen once. The sequenced sample was naive CD4+ T cells sorted from blood. All receptors derive from a young man in good health. Both conserved end residues are part of each CDR3. The order of the fields is D gene, CDR3 length, V gene, clone size, J gene, CDR3 DNA, CDR3 protein. The D gene is left open where the match is weak. Clone size appears in some rows only: once, few, many, or a class for an expanded clone.

TRBD1	15	TRBV27	.	TRBJ2-5	TGTGCCATCCCTTACAGGGGACAATGGGAGTGGACCCAGTACTTC	CAIPYRGQWEWTQYF
.	15	TRBV9	.	TRBJ2-1	TGTGCCAGCAGCTCTCAGCCAGGGGGGGTCGGTGAGCAGTTCTTC	CASSSQPGGVGEQFF
.	14	TRBV30	.	TRBJ1-5	TGTGCCTGGAGTGTACAGTATGTGGTTCAGCCCCAGCATTTT	CAWSVQYVVQPQHF
TRBD2	14	TRBV7-2	.	TRBJ2-7	TGTGCCAGCAGCTTAAGCGGGGGGCTCTACGAGCAGTACTTC	CASSLSGGLYEQYF
.	13	TRBV5-1	.	TRBJ2-5	TGCGCCAGCAGCGGTACCCCAAAAGAGACCCAGTACTTC	CASSGTPKETQYF
TRBD2	15	TRBV6-5	.	TRBJ2-3	TGTGCCAGCAGTCCTGGACTAGCGGGGCGAGATACGCAGTATTTT	CASSPGLAGRDTQYF
TRBD2	16	TRBV9	.	TRBJ2-7	TGTGCCAGCAGCACCCCTGCGGGCGGGGGGGCCTACGAGCAGTACTTC	CASSTPAGGGAYEQYF
TRBD1	15	TRBV2	.	TRBJ1-3	TGTGCCAGCAGTGAGGCCAGGGGGTCTGGAAACACCATATATTTT	CASSEARGSGNTIYF
TRBD1	15	TRBV5-1	.	TRBJ2-5	TGCGCCAGCAGCTTGACAGGGGGTGTCCAAGAGACCCAGTACTTC	CASSLTGGVQETQYF
.	15	TRBV5-1	.	TRBJ2-1	TGCGCCAGCAGCTTGGGAGATAGTCCCTACAATGAGCAGTTCTTC	CASSLGDSPYNEQFF
.	15	TRBV29-1	.	TRBJ2-3	TGCAGCGCCACAAAGGGGTCTATGAGCACAGATACGCAGTATTTT	CSATKGSMSTDTQYF
.	15	TRBV7-9	.	TRBJ1-5	TGTGCCAGCAGCTTAGACGGACGGAAAAATCAGCCCCAGCATTTT	CASSLDGRKNQPQHF
TRBD2	18	TRBV18	once	TRBJ2-7	TGTGCCAGCTCACCCAGGACTAGCGGGGGGTCCCTTCCTGGCGAGCAGTACTTC	CASSPRTSGGSLPGEQYF
.	14	TRBV9	.	TRBJ1-1	TGTGCCAGCAGCGAAAAACTCTCCCCCACTGAAGCTTTCTTT	CASSEKLSPTEAFF
.	16	TRBV6-5	.	TRBJ2-7	TGTGCCAGCAGTTACTCGAGGGCCCATGGGGGTTACGAGCAGTACTTC	CASSYSRAHGGYEQYF
TRBD1	14	TRBV7-2	.	TRBJ2-7	TGTGCCAGCAGCTCGGACAGGACTTCCTACGAGCAGTACTTC	CASSSDRTSYEQYF
TRBD2	17	TRBV18	.	TRBJ2-5	TGTGCCAGCTCACCAGGGTTGACTAGCGGCTCCCAAGAGACCCAGTACTTC	CASSPGLTSGSQETQYF
TRBD1	18	TRBV5-1	.	TRBJ2-4	TGCGCCAGCAGCTTGAGGGGACAGGGGGCTTCTAACAAAAACATTCAGTACTTC	CASSLRGQGASNKNIQYF
.	15	TRBV7-2	.	TRBJ2-3	TGTGCCAGCAGTTTATACATAGTTGGGGGAGATACGCAGTATTTT	CASSLYIVGGDTQYF
.	16	TRBV5-1	.	TRBJ1-1	TGCGCCAGCAGCCGACGAACAGAATTCATGAACACTGAAGCTTTCTTT	CASSRRTEFMNTEAFF
TRBD1	16	TRBV6-6	.	TRBJ1-2	TGTGCCAGCAGGCCAGTGGGACAGAGCAATAACTATGGCTACACCTTC	CASRPVGQSNNYGYTF
.	15	TRBV18	.	TRBJ2-2	TGTGCCAGCTCACCAGACGGATCGAACACCGGGGAGCTGTTTTTT	CASSPDGSNTGELFF
.	16	TRBV19	.	TRBJ2-5	TGTGCCAGTAGTATAGGTAGGCGGGGGCGCGTGGAGACCCAGTACTTC	CASSIGRRGRVETQYF
TRBD2	14	TRBV7-2	.	TRBJ2-5	TGTGCCAGCAGCTCTAGCGGGAGGATAGAGACCCAGTACTTC	CASSSSGRIETQYF
.	14	TRBV18	.	TRBJ1-5	TGTGCCAGCTCATCAGGGTTCAGGGATCAGCCCCAGCATTTT	CASSSGFRDQPQHF
TRBD1	17	TRBV11-2	once	TRBJ2-2	TGTGCCAGCAGCTTGAATATTGACAGGGGCGTTGGCGGGGAGCTGTTTTTT	CASSLNIDRGVGGELFF
.	14	TRBV25-1	.	TRBJ1-2	TGTGCCAGCAGTAAACCGACAATCCCATATGGCTACACCTTC	CASSKPTIPYGYTF
.	15	TRBV18	.	TRBJ1-5	TGTGCCAGCTCACCAAGCGGGGCTAGCAATCAGCCCCAGCATTTT	CASSPSGASNQPQHF
TRBD2	13	TRBV29-1	.	TRBJ2-3	TGCAGCGTTGTTGGGAGGGCCCCGGATACGCAGTATTTT	CSVVGRAPDTQYF
.	13	TRBV6-1	once	TRBJ2-3	TGTGCCAGCAGTGAGGGGGACCGAGATACGCAGTATTTT	CASSEGDRDTQYF
.	12	TRBV7-9	.	TRBJ2-4	TGTGCCAGCAGCTTAGTAGGTCTGGGTTGGTACTTC	CASSLVGLGWYF
.	13	TRBV6-1	.	TRBJ2-7	TGTGCCAGCAGTCGGGACACTTTCTACGAGCAGTACTTC	CASSRDTFYEQYF
.	13	TRBV7-3	.	TRBJ1-1	TGTGCTTCCGCGCGGGGGTTCGGCACTGAAGCTTTCTTT	CASARGFGTEAFF
.	14	TRBV10-2	.	TRBJ2-3	TGCGCCAGCAGGGCTGGGTTAATCACAGATACGCAGTATTTT	CASRAGLITDTQYF
TRBD2	14	TRBV28	.	TRBJ2-5	TGTGCCAGCAGTTTAACTAGCGAGGCTAAGACCCAGTACTTC	CASSLTSEAKTQYF
.	17	TRBV4-1	.	TRBJ1-6	TGCGCCAGCAGCCAAGTCTTCAAGGACAGAAAAAATTCACCCCTCCACTTT	CASSQVFKDRKNSPLHF
.	13	TRBV11-2	once	TRBJ2-7	TGTGCCAGCAGTTTAGTCCTCTCCTACGAGCAGTACTTC	CASSLVLSYEQYF
.	15	TRBV5-4	.	TRBJ2-3	TGTGCCAGCAGCTTGGGGGGGGCCTCCACAGATACGCAGTATTTT	CASSLGGASTDTQYF
.	13	TRBV7-9	.	TRBJ1-2	TGTGCCAGCAGCTCAAGGACGGACGAAGGCTACACCTTC	CASSSRTDEGYTF
.	12	TRBV6-5	.	TRBJ1-2	TGTGCCAGCGGCGAGTCCAACTATGGCTACACCTTC	CASGESNYGYTF
.	13	TRBV2	.	TRBJ2-5	TGTGCCAGCAGGGGGTTAGGTTCGGAGACCCAGTACTTC	CASRGLGSETQYF
TRBD2	17	TRBV5-1	.	TRBJ2-1	TGCGCCAGCAGCTCGGGACTAGCCTCAGCCCCAATAGATGAGCAGTTCTTC	CASSSGLASAPIDEQFF